This T cell receptor beta chain was sequenced for a study of T cells after yellow fever vaccination. The germline CDR1 and CDR2 sequences are LGHNA and YNFKEQ. V was trimmed by 2 bases and J by 3 bases, leaving 19 bases between them. This CDR3 spans 18 amino acids. From the 5' RACE reads, TCRdb called clonotypes with MiXCR, one entry per CDR3 protein. The table lists more than 450,000 distinct CDR3 sequences, just over 20% of them singletons, with about 16% in the top ten. The receptor's source is a man between 18 and 35 years old who received the YFV17D yellow fever vaccine. The J gene is TRBJ2-2, the V gene TRBV4-2, with a possible D match to TRBD2 (6 bases). The sequences come from PBMCs, collected roughly 20 days after the first yellow fever vaccination. The CDR3 nucleotides are TGTGCCAGCAGCCAACCTAAGACTGTAGCGGTGTACACCGGGGAGCTGTTTTTT. Its translation is CASSQPKTVAVYTGELFF.